Below are 10 T cell receptor beta chains sequenced from a single sample in a study of tumor-infiltrating lymphocytes in primary liver carcinoma. Researchers drew blood RNA from unsorted whole blood and extracted germline DNA as well. Constant-region priming of 500 ng total RNA yielded TCR beta cDNA. For TCR beta, libraries were produced by three nested multiplex PCR rounds using slightly modified ARM-PCR. Running roughly 10 cycles apiece, the first two PCR rounds relied on TRBV1-TRBV30 forward primers together with a C-beta reverse primer. TCRdb reprocessed the multiplex PCR reads via MiXCR and lists one record per CDR3 protein. The data contain about 310,000 distinct CDR3 sequences, nearly 60% of them seen just once; the ten biggest clones take up about a sixth. Sequencing input: peripheral blood. These receptors all come from a woman aged 25 to 45 with primary liver carcinoma and hepatitis B virus infection.

CDR3 region: CASSLAGPMDTQYF. The CDR3 region has the DNA TGTGCCAGCAGTTTAGCGGGACCCATGGATACGCAGTATTTT. The rearrangement joins TRBV12-3 or TRBV12-4 to TRBJ2-3, with D perhaps matching TRBD1 or TRBD2 (5 bases each). The CDR3 consists of 14 residues. The ends were cut back, 0 bases at V and 6 bases at J, with 10 bases in the middle.

This rearrangement joins TRBV28 to TRBJ2-7, with D tentatively TRBD1 (5 bases). The length of the CDR3 is 13 residues. Between the trimmed V and J ends, which lost 5 bases and 2 bases, there was a span of 10 bases. Germline lookup yields CDR1 MDHEN and CDR2 SYDVKM. CDR3 sequence reads: CASSGRVAYEQYF. The CDR3 coding sequence is TGTGCCAGCAGTGGCAGGGTTGCCTACGAGCAGTACTTC.

This clonotype showed up just a few times. J is TRBJ2-1 and V is TRBV5-5; the match to TRBD2 covers 12 bases. The CDR3 is made up of 17 amino acids. CDR1 and CDR2 from the germline V gene are SGHKS and YYEKEE (reference sequence). Trimming took 6 bases from V and 4 from J; bases not matched to a gene: 11. CDR3 DNA sequence: TGTGCCAGCACCCCGTACCTAGCGGGAGGGGTATACAATGAGCAGTTCTTC. Residues: CASTPYLAGGVYNEQFF.

The chain couples TRBV7-9 to TRBJ1-2; tentative D call: TRBD1 (6 bases). Germline assignment: CDR1 SEHNR and CDR2 FQNEAQ (reference sequence). Trimming shortened V by 5 bases and J by 4 bases, and 8 bases separated the two germline ends. CDR3 length: 12 residues. CDR3 amino acids: CASSRDTYGYTF. The CDR3 region has the DNA TGTGCCAGCAGCCGGGACACCTATGGCTACACCTTC.

Points on this clonotype: The germline gene is not matched at one end of the junction; a read error may be the cause. The V gene is TRBV11-2, the J gene TRBJ1-5, with no clear D. Germline values: CDR1 SGHAT, CDR2 FQNNGV. The CDR3 covers 15 residues. CDR3 loop: CANSLGWGWGQPQRF. The CDR3 DNA is TGTGCCAACAGCTTAGGGTGGGGTTGGGGTCAGCCCCAGCGTTTT.

The chain recombines TRBV12-3 or TRBV12-4 with TRBJ2-3; 11 bases map to TRBD2. Trimming cost V 9 bases and J 6 bases; bases outside gene matches: 11. This CDR3 spans 15 amino acids. CDR3 nucleotides: TGTGCCAGGGGTTTAACTAGCGGGAGAATGGATACGCAGTATTTT. The encoded protein is CARGLTSGRMDTQYF.

This clonotype was picked up many times. J is TRBJ2-2 and V is TRBV11-3; D not certain. This CDR3 has 13 amino acids. Germline CDR1 and CDR2: SGHNT and YENEEA. The V end was cut by 2 bases, the J end by 6 bases, with 7 bases between. The CDR3 region is CASSLRGAGELFF. The CDR3 DNA reads TGTGCCAGCAGCTTACGTGGGGCCGGGGAGCTGTTTTTT. The entire variable domain, with the rest obtained from reference TRBV11-3 and TRBJ2-2, is as follows: EAGVVQSPRYKIIEKKQPVAFWCNPISGHNTLYWYLQNLGQGPELLIRYENEEAVDDSQLPKDRFSAERLKGVDSTLKIQPAELGDSAVYLCASSLRGAGELFFGEGSRLTVL.

Note on this clonotype: A much larger clone sits a single nucleotide away, making a read error possible. This rearrangement joins TRBV11-2 to TRBJ2-1; D call uncertain. CDR1 and CDR2 from the germline V gene are SGHAT and FQNNGV. CDR3 length: 12 residues. This CDR3 is CASSLARNEQSF. In DNA form, the CDR3 reads TGTGCCAGCAGCTTAGCCCGCAATGAGCAGTCCTTC.

About this clonotype: This CDR3 fails to terminate in the conserved phenylalanine or tryptophan, so it likely reflects a read error. V is TRBV29-1 and J is TRBJ2-7; D is possibly TRBD2 (5 bases). The CDR3 extends over 14 amino acids. The V gene's germline CDR1 is SQVTM and CDR2 ANQGSEA. For the CDR3, the DNA is TGCGGCGTGCTGTCGAGCGGACGAACCTACGAGCAGTACTCC. It codes for CGVLSSGRTYEQYS.

Of note for this clonotype: This clone may be a read error of a much larger clone one base away. The chain joins TRBV29-1 to TRBJ2-7; D call uncertain. CDR3 length equals 11 residues. V lost 0 bases and J 8 bases, leaving 8 bases between the germline ends. The germline V gene has CDR1 SQVTM and CDR2 ANQGSEA. This CDR3 reads CSVEDPDKQYF. The CDR3 DNA is TGCAGCGTTGAAGATCCAGATAAGCAGTACTTC.